The rows below give T cell receptor beta chains drawn from one sample of a study of CD4 T cells in relation to SARS-CoV-2 and coronaviruses. Produced via immunoSEQ multiplex PCR; TCRdb's table is partial and in-frame only. The sample yields about 59,000 clones, around 86% seen once. Sequencing used memory CD4+ T cells from PBMCs. The receptors derive from a human donor in good health. The CDR3 runs from the conserved cysteine through the conserved F or W. A D gene is named only where the DNA matches it firmly. Only part of the rows carry a size: once, few, many, or a class if the clone is expanded.

. TRBJ2-3 TRBV7-3 . TGTGCCAGCAGCTTAACAGGTTGGGGACTGACCTCAGATACGCAGTATTTT CASSLTGWGLTSDTQYF
. TRBJ2-7 TRBV12-3/TRBV12-4 . TGTGCCAGCAGAAATACAGGGAGCAACGAGCAGTACTTC CASRNTGSNEQYF
. TRBJ2-3 TRBV9 TRBD2 TGTGCCAGCAGCGTAGCTAGGGGGGGACTAGCGGGGACAGATACGCAGTATTTT CASSVARGGLAGTDTQYF
. TRBJ2-3 TRBV3-1/TRBV3-2 . TGTGCCACCACGCGGGGCACAGATACGCAGTATTTT CATTRGTDTQYF
few TRBJ2-2 TRBV19 . TGTGCCAGTAGTATACAGCGAACCGGGGAGCTGTTTTTT CASSIQRTGELFF
. TRBJ2-7 TRBV3-1/TRBV3-2 TRBD1 TGTGCCAGCAGCCAATCGCCGGGACAGGGGGCCTACGAGCAGTACTTC CASSQSPGQGAYEQYF
. TRBJ1-6 TRBV18 . TGTGCCAGCTCACCGGGGGGAACCTCACATAATTCACCCCTCCACTTT CASSPGGTSHNSPLHF
. TRBJ2-1 TRBV3-1/TRBV3-2 . TGTGCCACGAGGGATCGCAATGAGCAGTTCTTC CATRDRNEQFF
. TRBJ2-4 TRBV4-1 . TGCGCCAGCAGCCAAGATTGGAATAGAAACATTCAGTACTTC CASSQDWNRNIQYF
. TRBJ1-6 TRBV27 TRBD1 TGTGCCAGCAGAACGACAGGGGAACTTAATTCACCCCTCCACTTT CASRTTGELNSPLHF
. TRBJ1-1 TRBV5-5 . TGTGCCAGCAGCTCAGACCCGACAGACGAAGCTTTCTTT CASSSDPTDEAFF
. TRBJ2-1 TRBV10-3 TRBD1 TGTGCCATCAGTGATCCGAACAGGGGGAGCTCCTACAATGAGCAGTTCTTC CAISDPNRGSSYNEQFF
. TRBJ2-2 TRBV27 . TGTGCCAGCAGTTTATCGGGGTCCCCCAGCACCGGGGAGCTGTTTTTT CASSLSGSPSTGELFF
. TRBJ2-2 TRBV18 . TGTGCCAGCTCACCCCGGGAAACGAACACCGGGGAGCTGTTTTTT CASSPRETNTGELFF
. TRBJ2-7 TRBV30 TRBD2 TGTGCCTGGAGTCAAGGAGCGGGAGGGCCCTACGAGCAGTACTTC CAWSQGAGGPYEQYF
. TRBJ2-3 TRBV2 TRBD1 TGTGCCAGCACATGGACAGGGGGCTCAGATACGCAGTATTTT CASTWTGGSDTQYF
. TRBJ2-7 TRBV7-2 TRBD1 TGTGCCAGCAGCTTATTACTCCGGGGACAGGCAACCTACGAGCAGTACTTC CASSLLLRGQATYEQYF
. TRBJ1-4 TRBV6-1 . TGTGCCAGCAGTGAGGTGGGAGAAAAACTGTTTTTT CASSEVGEKLFF
. TRBJ1-5 TRBV10-2 . TGCGCCAGCAGTGATGGGGAATGGCAGCCCCAGCATTTT CASSDGEWQPQHF
. TRBJ1-5 TRBV2 . TGTGCCAGCATGGGGGATAGCAATCAGCCCCAGCATTTT CASMGDSNQPQHF
. TRBJ2-7 TRBV2 TRBD1 TGTGCCAAGCAGGGAGACAGGGGCTACGAGCAGTACTTC CAKQGDRGYEQYF
. TRBJ1-5 TRBV19 . TGTGCCAGCCGGACCGGATTTGGGAGTCAGCCCCAGCATTTT CASRTGFGSQPQHF
. TRBJ2-7 TRBV14 . TGTGCCAGCAGCCACGAGCAGTACTTC CASSHEQYF
. TRBJ1-4 TRBV27 . TGTGCCAGCAGTTTATCGGCGGGTAATGAAAAACTGTTTTTT CASSLSAGNEKLFF
. TRBJ1-5 TRBV30 . TGTGCCTGGAGTGGACAGGGCAATCAGCCCCAGCATTTT CAWSGQGNQPQHF
. TRBJ2-2 TRBV11-2 . TGTGCCAGCAGCTTTACCAACACCGGGGAGCTGTTTTTT CASSFTNTGELFF
once TRBJ1-5 TRBV28 . TGTGCCAGCAGTTTCTTGGACAAGCTTAGCAATCAGCCCCAGCATTTT CASSFLDKLSNQPQHF
. TRBJ2-7 TRBV11-2 TRBD1 TGTGCCAGCAGTCCACAGGGGGGATATAACTCGGAGCAGTACTTC CASSPQGGYNSEQYF
. TRBJ2-2 TRBV5-6 TRBD1 TGTGCCAGCAGCTTGGTGGGCCAGGGGGCTGGCGGGGAGCTGTTTTTT CASSLVGQGAGGELFF
. TRBJ2-7 TRBV7-9 TRBD1 TGTGCCAGCAGCTTAGCGGACAGGGGGCGGGCCCACGAGCAGTACTTC CASSLADRGRAHEQYF
. TRBJ1-2 TRBV24-1 TRBD1 TGTGCCACCAGTGATAACAGGGGGGGTTACTATGGCTACACCTTC CATSDNRGGYYGYTF
. TRBJ2-5 TRBV7-2 . TGTGCCAGCAGCTTCTCCAGGGCCGAGACCCAGTACTTC CASSFSRAETQYF
. TRBJ2-7 TRBV5-1 TRBD1 TGCGCCAGCAGCTTGAGGGTCCGGACAGGAGCCTACGAGCAGTACTTC CASSLRVRTGAYEQYF
. TRBJ2-7 TRBV27 TRBD2 TGTGCCACCTCCCTTAGGACTAGCAGCTCCTACGAGCAGTACTTC CATSLRTSSSYEQYF
. TRBJ2-5 TRBV28 TRBD2 TGTGCCGGGGGGGGTGCAGAGACCCAGTACTTC CAGGGAETQYF
few TRBJ2-1 TRBV30 . TGTGCCTGGAGTAAGGGAGTGGGCTCCTACAATGAGCAGTTCTTC CAWSKGVGSYNEQFF
. TRBJ2-2 TRBV5-1 TRBD1 TGCGCCAGCAGCTTACCCGGTAGACAGGGAAGGACCGGGGAGCTGTTTTTT CASSLPGRQGRTGELFF
. TRBJ1-1 TRBV5-1 . TGCGCCAGCAGCTTGAACGTCGGACAGTTGAACACTGAAGCTTTCTTT CASSLNVGQLNTEAFF
. TRBJ2-2 TRBV5-1 . TGCGCCAGCCATGCAGGGGTTCAGACCGGGGAGCTGTTTTTT CASHAGVQTGELFF
. TRBJ1-5 TRBV6-4 . TGTGCCAGCACGATCCTTAGAAGGGATAGCAATCAGCCCCAGCATTTT CASTILRRDSNQPQHF
few TRBJ2-7 TRBV4-1 . TGCGCCAGCAGCGAAAACGCAGGGCGATCGTACGAGCAGTACTTC CASSENAGRSYEQYF